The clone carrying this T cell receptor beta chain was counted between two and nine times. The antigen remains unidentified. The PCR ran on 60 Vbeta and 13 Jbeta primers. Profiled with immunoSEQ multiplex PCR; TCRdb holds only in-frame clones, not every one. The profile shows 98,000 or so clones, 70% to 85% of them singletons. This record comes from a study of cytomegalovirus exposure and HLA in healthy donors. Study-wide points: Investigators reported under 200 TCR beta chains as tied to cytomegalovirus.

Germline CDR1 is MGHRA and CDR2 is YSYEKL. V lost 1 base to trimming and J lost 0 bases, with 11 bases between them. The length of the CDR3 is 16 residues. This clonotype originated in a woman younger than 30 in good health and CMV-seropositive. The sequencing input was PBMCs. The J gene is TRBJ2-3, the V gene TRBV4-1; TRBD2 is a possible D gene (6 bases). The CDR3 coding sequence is TGCGCCAGCAGCCAAGCGGGAGTATCTAGCACAGATACGCAGTATTTT. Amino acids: CASSQAGVSSTDTQYF.